This T cell receptor (beta chain) was obtained from a study of beta chain features in type 1 diabetes. The entirety of the isolated RNA underwent reverse transcription, so expressed TCRB transcripts were sequenced. Assay used: immunoSEQ multiplex PCR; TCRdb lists only in-frame clones, some missing. This table has a few hundred thousand clones, roughly 10% appearing once. CDR1 and CDR2 from the germline V gene are LGHNT and FRNRAP. This CDR3 comprises 16 residues. With V trimmed by 1 base and J by 5 bases, 8 bases remained unmatched. This chain uses TRBV12-5 with TRBJ2-3; 8 nucleotides line up with TRBD2. Sequences were obtained from central memory CD4+ T cells from blood. This receptor was identified in a man younger than 35 in good health. The CDR3: CASGLGSGKGGDTQYF. DNA for the CDR3: TGTGCTAGTGGTTTGGGTAGCGGGAAAGGAGGAGATACGCAGTATTTT. The complete variable domain, with remaining parts taken from reference TRBV12-5 and TRBJ2-3, reads DARVTQTPRHKVTEMGQEVTMRCQPILGHNTVFWYRQTMMQGLELLAYFRNRAPLDDSGMPKDRFSAEMPDATLATLKIQPSEPRDSAVYFCASGLGSGKGGDTQYFGPGTRLTVL.